These 5 T cell receptor beta chains share one sample of origin, sequenced in a study of memory CD4+ T cells and cytomegalovirus serostatus. Sequencing was performed with immunoSEQ multiplex PCR; in TCRdb, only in-frame clones are kept and a portion is missing. This table holds about 50,000 clones, around 77% found once. The sort gate was single viable CD3+CD4+CD8-CD45RO+ cells for memory CD4+ T cells. Specimen: memory CD4+ T cells from blood. The source is an adult in good health and CMV-seronegative.

V is TRBV2 and J is TRBJ2-3; D unclear. This CDR3 has 11 residues. Deletions cut 8 bases from V and 6 bases from J, with 9 bases between. From germline, CDR1 is SNHLY and CDR2 FYNNEI. In DNA, the CDR3 is TGTGCCAGCCGAGGAGCTGATACGCAGTATTTT. Translating gives CASRGADTQYF.

The genes are TRBV18 and TRBJ2-2, with 11 bases identical to TRBD1. After removal of 4 bases from V and 2 bases from J, the junction contained 12 bases not matched to a gene. From germline, CDR1 is KGHSH and CDR2 LQKENI. There are 19 residues in the CDR3. The CDR3 here is CASSLSWTGGAINTGELFF. CDR3 nucleotides: TGTGCCAGCTCACTTTCGTGGACAGGGGGCGCGATTAACACCGGGGAGCTGTTTTTT.

This chain uses TRBV9 with TRBJ1-2; TRBD1 aligns across 10 bases. Germline CDR1 and CDR2: SGDLS and YYNGEE. The J segment lost 4 bases and the V segment lost 4 bases, leaving 13 bases of the junction unmatched. The CDR3 is 17 residues long. CDR3 region: CASSPDRGRPDLYGYTF. CDR3 sequence (DNA): TGTGCCAGCAGCCCTGACAGGGGGCGTCCCGATCTCTATGGCTACACCTTC.

The chain joins TRBV4-2 to TRBJ2-5; TRBD2 is a possible D gene (5 bases). V dropped 4 bases and J dropped 4 bases, with 13 bases sitting between them. CDR1 is LGHNA and CDR2 is YNFKEQ in the germline V gene. This CDR3 comprises 14 residues. This CDR3 reads CASSPMGDAETQYF. For the CDR3, the DNA is TGTGCCAGCAGCCCTATGGGAGACGCAGAGACCCAGTACTTC.

This clone has just a few counts. J is TRBJ1-3 and V is TRBV11-2; D is undetermined. The CDR3 contains 15 residues. Trimming stripped 1 base from V and 0 bases from J, with 7 bases between. Germline V gives CDR1 SGHAT, CDR2 FQNNGV. CDR3 region: CASSLAVGSGNTIYF. The CDR3 coding sequence is TGTGCCAGCAGCTTAGCCGTGGGCTCTGGAAACACCATATATTTT.